This T cell receptor (beta chain) was observed in a study of cytomegalovirus exposure and HLA in healthy donors. Points from the study as a whole: Accurate predictions that matched the HLA-A and HLA-B alleles of most subjects were reportedly made from TCR beta sequences. Three CMV-associated chains were confirmed in vitro to be specific for CMV antigens.

Germline CDR1 reads SEHNR; CDR2 reads FQNEAQ (reference sequence). The CDR3 extends over 16 amino acids. Vbeta (60) and Jbeta (13) primers were used in the PCR. This table comes from immunoSEQ multiplex PCR, and its TCRdb copy is limited to in-frame clones, with some not included. The profile covers roughly 150,000 clones, with more than 60% appearing a single time and more than 10% taken by the ten largest. Concerning this clone: The antigen remains unidentified. The junction and the germline gene differ at one end; a read error may be behind it.

The sequenced sample was PBMCs. The clonotype originates from a middle-aged man in good health and CMV-seropositive. This chain joins TRBV7-9 and TRBJ1-2, with D uncertain. CDR3 DNA sequence: TGTTCCAGCAGCTTAGGCACGGAGCTAGCTAACTATGGCTACACCTTC. Its protein product is CSSSLGTELANYGYTF.